The subject of this entry is one T cell receptor beta chain. The germline V gene has CDR1 MGHRA and CDR2 YSYEKL. V lost 2 bases and J lost 5, with 9 bases in between. The CDR3 runs 13 residues. This sample is drawn from a study of technical replicates of blood from a few donors. The assay was immunoSEQ multiplex PCR, and TCRdb's table has in-frame clones only and misses some. The table has more than 90,000 clones, more than 90% seen once. The receptor was isolated from a human donor in good health. Sequenced input: T cells isolated from PBMCs. The V and J genes are TRBV4-1 and TRBJ1-1; possible D gene TRBD1, 5 bases. The CDR3 DNA is TGCGCCAGCAGCCAACAAGGGGTGACTGAAGCTTTCTTT. It specifies CASSQQGVTEAFF.